This TCR beta chain was profiled in a study of T cells in Graves' hyperthyroidism and ophthalmopathy. Study in general: At initial diagnosis, before any treatment had begun, peripheral blood was obtained. Broader study findings: The model anticipated ophthalmopathy a median approximately six months pre-onset. Among clonotypes expanded in thyroid above 0.001, most were also found in blood.

This clonotype has more than one count but fewer than ten. Its antigen is unknown. TCR beta CDR3 sequences were amplified from RNA transcripts. When the TCR CDR3 underwent first-round RT-PCR, the HTBI primer set was used. Using its own MiXCR run on the multiplex PCR reads, TCRdb lists one record per CDR3 protein. The table lists a few hundred thousand distinct CDR3 sequences, just under 25% of them singletons, with around 70% in the top ten. There are 13 residues in the CDR3. Trimming stripped 6 bases from V and 5 bases from J, with 11 bases between. Germline-derived CDR1 and CDR2 are SEHNR and FQNEAQ (reference sequence).

The rearrangement links TRBV7-9 to TRBJ2-1; D ambiguous. The TCR comes from a man aged 45-65 years with Graves' hyperthyroidism. Input material: blood. CDR3 in amino acids: CASSLPQNNEQFF. DNA for the CDR3: TGTGCCAGCAGTTTACCCCAGAACAATGAGCAGTTCTTC.